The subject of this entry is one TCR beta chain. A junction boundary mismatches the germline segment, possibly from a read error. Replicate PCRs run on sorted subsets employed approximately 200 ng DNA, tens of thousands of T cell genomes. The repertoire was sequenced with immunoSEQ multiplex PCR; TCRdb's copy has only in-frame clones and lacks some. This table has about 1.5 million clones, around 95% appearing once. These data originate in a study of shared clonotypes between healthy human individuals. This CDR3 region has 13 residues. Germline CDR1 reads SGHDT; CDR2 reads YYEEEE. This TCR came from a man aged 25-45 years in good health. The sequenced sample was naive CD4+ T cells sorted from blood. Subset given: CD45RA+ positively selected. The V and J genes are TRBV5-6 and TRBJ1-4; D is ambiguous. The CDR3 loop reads CASSLALPGPLVF. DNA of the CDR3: TGTGCCAGCAGCTTGGCCCTCCCCGGCCCTTTGGTTTTT.